The 29 T cell receptor beta chains reported below all come from one sample, sequenced in a study of cytomegalovirus exposure and HLA in healthy donors. PCR employed 60 Vbeta and 13 Jbeta primers. Using immunoSEQ multiplex PCR, the repertoire was profiled, and TCRdb retains in-frame clones only, with some absent. The sample carries roughly 50,000 clones, roughly 85% recorded once. The sequencing sample was made of PBMCs. The receptors stem from a woman aged 18-35 years in good health and CMV-seronegative.

In DNA, the CDR3 is TGTGCCAGCAGTTGGGCCTACGGGACTAGCGGGAGGAAGGAGACCCAGTACTTC. It translates to CASSWAYGTSGRKETQYF. The chain is built from TRBV28 and TRBJ2-5; 15 nucleotides match TRBD2. The CDR3 loop spans 18 amino acids. Trimming at V came to 4 bases and at J to 5 bases, leaving 11 bases not matched to a gene. Germline CDR1 MDHEN, CDR2 SYDVKM.

The rearrangement uses TRBV11-3 and TRBJ2-1; 7 bases align to TRBD2. This CDR3 is 14 amino acids long. The germline V gene has CDR1 SGHNT and CDR2 YENEEA. Unmatched junction bases numbered 6, after V lost 5 bases and J lost 5 bases. The chain's CDR3 is CASSPGLPDNEQFF. The CDR3 coding sequence is TGTGCCAGCAGCCCGGGACTACCCGACAATGAGCAGTTCTTC.

With regard to this clone: This specimen includes other DNA sequences encoding the same CDR3. V gene TRBV5-1 combines with J gene TRBJ2-5, with 14 bases fitting TRBD2. The trim removed 0 bases at V and 4 bases at J, leaving 11 bases unmatched. The CDR3 covers 19 residues. Germline V gene data show CDR1 as SGHRS and CDR2 as YFSETQ. This CDR3 reads CASSLEGTSGSGFGETQYF. The CDR3 region has the DNA TGCGCCAGCAGCTTGGAAGGGACTAGCGGGAGTGGGTTCGGAGAGACCCAGTACTTC.

CDR3 sequence (DNA): TGTGCCAGCAGTTTATTGCGGGAGGGCCTTGGTGAGCAGTTCTTC. This encodes CASSLLREGLGEQFF. The chain joins TRBV27 to TRBJ2-1, with 9 bases matching TRBD2. CDR1 is MNHEY, CDR2 SMNVEV, per germline (reference sequence). After removal of 1 base from V and 9 bases from J, the junction contained 7 bases not matched to a gene. The CDR3 runs 15 residues.

Notes on this clone: A junction end diverges from the germline sequence, so it may reflect a read error. The chain is built from TRBV10-1 and TRBJ2-7, with 8 bases fitting TRBD2. CDR1 WNHNN and CDR2 SYGVQD come from the germline V gene (reference sequence). The CDR3 runs to 10 residues. CDR3 protein: CARRLASSHF. The CDR3 DNA is TGCGCCAGGAGACTAGCGAGTAGTCACTTC.

This clone was seen just once. The junction does not match germline at one end; this may be a read error. This sequence joins TRBV28 and TRBJ2-7, with D perhaps matching TRBD2 (6 bases). Germline V lookup: CDR1 MDHEN, CDR2 SYDVKM. The CDR3 contains 14 residues. In DNA form, the CDR3 reads TGTGCCAGCAGTTTGATCCAGGGACTCTACGAACAGTGCTTC. Translated: CASSLIQGLYEQCF.

The rearrangement links TRBV5-6 to TRBJ1-2, with D perhaps TRBD1 (5 bases). CDR1 and CDR2 from the germline V gene are SGHDT and YYEEEE. This CDR3 contains 16 residues. V lost 4 bases and J lost 0, with 16 bases in between. The CDR3 DNA follows: TGTGCCAGCAGCCAGGAAGGGGCCCTAGCTAACTATGGCTACACCTTC. As protein: CASSQEGALANYGYTF. The full variable domain, completed using reference TRBV5-6 and TRBJ1-2, is DAGVTQSPTHLIKTRGQQVTLRCSPKSGHDTVSWYQQALGQGPQFIFQYYEEEERQRGNFPDRFSGHQFPNYSSELNVNALLLGDSALYLCASSQEGALANYGYTFGSGTRLTVV.

V and J are TRBV6-6 and TRBJ1-1; maybe TRBD1 (6 bases). The V and J ends lost 2 bases and 0 bases respectively, with 10 bases between them. The germline CDR1 and CDR2 sequences are MNHNY and SVGAGI (reference sequence). This CDR3 contains 15 residues. CDR3 in DNA: TGTGCCAGCAGTTACGCTACAGGGCTGAACACTGAAGCTTTCTTT. Encoded protein: CASSYATGLNTEAFF.

The V and J genes are TRBV7-8 and TRBJ2-3, with D hard to call. The CDR3 totals 13 residues. V dropped 5 bases and J dropped 1 base, with 7 bases sitting between them. The germline V gene encodes CDR1 SGHVS and CDR2 FQNEAQ. In nucleotides, the CDR3 is TGTGCCAGCAGCCCCCGGGGCACAGATACGCAGTATTTT. Encoded protein: CASSPRGTDTQYF. The full variable domain, rest sourced from reference TRBV7-8 and TRBJ2-3, is GAGVSQSPRYKVAKRGQDVALRCDPISGHVSLFWYQQALGQGPEFLTYFQNEAQLDKSGLPSDRFFAERPEGSVSTLKIQRTQQEDSAVYLCASSPRGTDTQYFGPGTRLTVL.

V gene TRBV27 combines with J gene TRBJ2-1; tentative D call: TRBD1 (5 bases). Between the trimmed V and J ends, which lost 6 bases and 2 bases, there was a span of 17 bases. The CDR3 sequence is 16 residues long. The germline V gene encodes CDR1 MNHEY and CDR2 SMNVEV (reference sequence). CDR3 sequence reads: CASRGHPLDPYNEQFF. The CDR3 nucleotides are TGTGCCAGCAGGGGGCACCCTCTTGATCCCTACAATGAGCAGTTCTTC.

V is TRBV4-1 and J is TRBJ2-7; the D gene is possibly TRBD1 (6 bases). From germline, CDR1 is MGHRA and CDR2 YSYEKL. The CDR3 has 17 residues. The V end lost 0 bases, the J end lost 5 bases, and 20 bases lay between the germline ends. The CDR3 loop is CASSQEGAGRRTNEQYF. In DNA form, the CDR3 reads TGCGCCAGCAGCCAAGAGGGGGCGGGTAGAAGGACGAACGAGCAGTACTTC.

This chain joins TRBV28 and TRBJ1-2; no reliable D call. Trimming removed 3 bases from V and 4 bases from J, with 9 bases in between. Germline CDR1 MDHEN, CDR2 SYDVKM. This CDR3 has 13 residues. The CDR3 coding sequence is TGTGCCAGCAGTTTTGAAGGAGGCTATGGCTACACCTTC. This codes for CASSFEGGYGYTF.

A note on this clone: The germline gene is not matched at one end of the junction; a read error may be the cause. This chain connects TRBV5-6 to TRBJ2-7; D is unresolved. CDR3 length: 11 amino acids. From germline, CDR1 is SGHDT and CDR2 YYEEEE. The CDR3 region is CASSLDYGQYF. CDR3 nucleotides: TGTGCCAGCAGCTTGGACTACGGGCAGTACTTC.

This clone was recorded a few times. This chain uses TRBV7-9 with TRBJ2-2; possibly TRBD2 for D (6 bases). CDR3 length equals 18 residues. Germline lookup yields CDR1 SEHNR and CDR2 FQNEAQ (reference sequence). V was pared by 4 bases and J by 6 bases, with 24 bases between. The chain's CDR3 is CASSSPSDTSSWPGELFF. The DNA for the CDR3 is TGTGCCAGCAGCTCCCCTTCGGATACTAGCTCGTGGCCCGGGGAGCTGTTTTTT.

The rearrangement links TRBV4-1 to TRBJ2-1, with 7 positions matching TRBD2. The germline CDR1 and CDR2 sequences are MGHRA and YSYEKL. This CDR3 has 17 residues. J lost 0 bases, V lost 0 bases, and 5 bases had no gene match. The DNA for the CDR3 is TGCGCCAGCAGCCAAGATGAGGCTAGCGGCTCCTACAATGAGCAGTTCTTC. This translates into CASSQDEASGSYNEQFF.

The chain links TRBV28 to TRBJ2-7, with D tentatively TRBD1 (6 bases). In germline, CDR1 is MDHEN, CDR2 SYDVKM. Trimming stripped 4 bases from V and 0 bases from J, with 16 bases between. The CDR3 has 16 amino acids. CDR3 in DNA: TGTGCCAGCAGTTATCTCCTGGACAGTTCCTCCTACGAGCAGTACTTC. It encodes CASSYLLDSSSYEQYF.

CDR3 in amino acids: CASSPLQGNGANEKLFF. CDR3 bases: TGTGCCAGCTCACCATTACAGGGGAACGGTGCTAATGAAAAACTGTTTTTT. The chain uses TRBV18 and TRBJ1-4; 7 bases are shared with TRBD1. The CDR3 spans 17 residues. The trim removed 2 bases at V and 3 bases at J, leaving 9 bases unmatched. Germline V lookup: CDR1 KGHSH, CDR2 LQKENI.

This clone has more than one count but fewer than ten. V usage is TRBV12-5 and J usage is TRBJ2-2; 7 bases match TRBD2. V was pared by 3 bases and J by 5 bases, with 18 bases of the junction left unmatched. This CDR3 is 19 amino acids long. In germline, CDR1 is LGHNT, CDR2 FRNRAP. The CDR3 spells CASGFLLGEGAPGTGELFF. The CDR3 DNA reads TGTGCTAGTGGTTTCCTCCTTGGGGAGGGAGCCCCGGGGACCGGGGAGCTGTTTTTT.

This rearrangement joins TRBV9 to TRBJ2-7; 7 bases agree with TRBD1. J gave up 6 bases and V 0 bases, and 6 bases lay outside the gene matches. CDR3 length: 14 amino acids. The germline gives CDR1 SGDLS, CDR2 YYNGEE. CDR3 DNA sequence: TGTGCCAGCAGCGTAGACAGGGGAACGGGCGAGCAGTACTTC. Protein: CASSVDRGTGEQYF.

The chain combines TRBV5-1 with TRBJ2-7; the match to TRBD2 covers 7 bases. V trimming: 0 bases; J trimming: 2 bases; junction bases outside the gene matches: 2. Germline CDR1 SGHRS, CDR2 YFSETQ. This CDR3 comprises 14 residues. The CDR3 here is CASSLGDYTYEQYF. The CDR3 DNA is TGCGCCAGCAGCTTGGGGGACTATACCTACGAGCAGTACTTC.

A note on this clone: The junction does not match germline at one end; this may be a read error. This chain links TRBV7-9 with TRBJ2-7; 8 bases match TRBD2. The CDR3 extends over 16 amino acids. CDR1 SEHNR and CDR2 FQNEAQ come from the germline V gene (reference sequence). Written as DNA, the CDR3 is TGTTCCAGCAGCTCTTCTAGCGGGCCTTTGTCCTACGAGCAGTACTTC. Translation: CSSSSSSGPLSYEQYF. Based on the CDR3 plus reference TRBV7-9 and TRBJ2-7, the full variable domain is DTGVSQNPRHKITKRGQNVTFRCDPISEHNRLYWYRQTLGQGPEFLTYFQNEAQLEKSRLLSDRFSAERPKGSFSTLEIQRTEQGDSAMYLCSSSSSSGPLSYEQYFGPGTRLTVT.

This chain links TRBV19 with TRBJ2-5; TRBD1 matches 7 bases. The J call is uncertain, as TRBJ2-7 better fits the DNA end. The CDR3 covers 14 residues. Germline-derived CDR1 and CDR2 are LNHDA and SQIVND (reference sequence). CDR3 protein: CASSRETGLYEQYF. The CDR3 bases are TGTGCCAGTAGTAGAGAGACAGGGCTCTACGAGCAGTACTTC.

The chain is built from TRBV19 and TRBJ2-7, with TRBD1 matching over 8 bases. Trimming cost V 5 bases and J 2 bases; bases outside gene matches: 2. Germline V gene data show CDR1 as LNHDA and CDR2 as SQIVND (reference sequence). This CDR3 is built from 13 residues. DNA of the CDR3: TGTGCCAGTAGTGGGACAGGAGCCTACGAGCAGTACTTC. Translation: CASSGTGAYEQYF.

This chain joins TRBV9 and TRBJ1-3; TRBD1 agrees at 8 bases. From germline, CDR1 is SGDLS and CDR2 YYNGEE. CDR3 length: 15 residues. The ends lost 2 bases at V and 4 bases at J; junction bases unmatched: 5. CDR3 nucleotide sequence: TGTGCCAGCAGCGTCGGACAGGGTTCGGGAAACACCATATATTTT. This encodes CASSVGQGSGNTIYF.

The rearrangement links TRBV11-3 to TRBJ2-5; maybe TRBD1 (6 bases). There are 13 residues in the CDR3. Germline loops: CDR1 SGHNT, CDR2 YENEEA. With 5 bases removed from V and 5 bases from J, the gap between germline ends came to 12 bases. CDR3 amino acids: CASSRDISETQYF. CDR3 sequence (DNA): TGTGCCAGCAGCCGGGACATTTCCGAGACCCAGTACTTC.

The chain links TRBV5-4 to TRBJ1-2; D not resolved. The CDR3 spans 11 residues. V gave up 0 bases and J gave up 8 bases, with 5 bases separating them. Germline V lookup: CDR1 SGHNT, CDR2 YYREEE (reference sequence). This CDR3 reads CASSLGHGYTF. CDR3 DNA sequence: TGTGCCAGCAGCTTGGGGCACGGCTACACCTTC.

The chain carries TRBV6-4 and TRBJ2-2, with 9 bases identical to TRBD2. Germline loops: CDR1 MRHNA, CDR2 SNTAGT. This CDR3 comprises 15 residues. The V segment lost 3 bases and the J segment 3 bases; nucleotides outside the gene matches: 2. The CDR3 is CASSDVAGDTGELFF. The CDR3, as DNA: TGTGCCAGCAGTGATGTAGCGGGAGACACCGGGGAGCTGTTTTTT.

This clone was observed once. The chain combines TRBV19 with TRBJ2-7; TRBD1 agrees at 9 bases. Germline CDR1 LNHDA, CDR2 SQIVND (reference sequence). This CDR3 has 16 amino acids. The ends lost 5 bases at V and 6 bases at J; junction bases unmatched: 14. The CDR3, as DNA: TGTGCCAGTAGTTCCTGGACAGGGGAAACCTTCCTCGAGCAGTACTTC. It is translated as CASSSWTGETFLEQYF.

The chain recombines TRBV2 with TRBJ2-5; 8 bases are a match to TRBD1. This CDR3 comprises 14 residues. Germline values: CDR1 SNHLY, CDR2 FYNNEI. Germline trimming cut 6 bases from V and 2 bases from J; bases unmatched to any gene: 5. The CDR3 region is CASRGQVGQETQYF. In DNA form, the CDR3 reads TGTGCCAGCAGGGGACAGGTCGGGCAAGAGACCCAGTACTTC.